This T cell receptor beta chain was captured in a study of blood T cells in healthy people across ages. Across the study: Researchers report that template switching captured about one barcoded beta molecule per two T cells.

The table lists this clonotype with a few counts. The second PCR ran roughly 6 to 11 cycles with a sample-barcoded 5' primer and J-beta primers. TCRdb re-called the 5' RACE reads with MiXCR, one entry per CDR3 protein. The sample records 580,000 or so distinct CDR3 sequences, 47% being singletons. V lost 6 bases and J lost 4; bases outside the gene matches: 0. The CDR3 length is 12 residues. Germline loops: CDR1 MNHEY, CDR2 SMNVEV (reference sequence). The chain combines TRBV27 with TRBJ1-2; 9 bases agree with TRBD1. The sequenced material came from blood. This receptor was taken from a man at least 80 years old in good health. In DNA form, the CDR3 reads TGTGCCAGCAGGGGACAGGGCTATGGCTACACCTTC. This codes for CASRGQGYGYTF.